The 28 T cell receptor beta chains presented below share a single source sample, sequenced in a study of radiotherapy plus CTLA-4 blockade in lung cancer. Profiling relied on immunoSEQ multiplex PCR, and the TCRdb table lists in-frame clones only, not all of them. The data contain about 49,000 clones, around 84% of them seen just once; the ten biggest clones take up around a quarter. This specimen consisted of peripheral blood, obtained from a patient treated with radiotherapy plus ipilimumab. These receptors all come from a human donor with non-small cell lung cancer whose response to radiotherapy plus ipilimumab could not be evaluated.

This clone was seen only once. The V and J genes are TRBV5-4 and TRBJ2-5, with 11 bases aligning to TRBD2. The closer fit of TRBJ2-7 to the DNA end suggests the J call may be wrong. There are 16 residues in the CDR3. Germline V gene sequence: CDR1 SGHNT, CDR2 YYREEE (reference sequence). The CDR3 DNA follows: TGTGCCAGCAGCTTGGGAGGACTAGCGGGCGACTACGAGCAGTACTTC. Amino acids: CASSLGGLAGDYEQYF.

V gene TRBV21-1 combines with J gene TRBJ2-7; the table gives TRBD1 as D, unverified against the DNA. TRBV21-1 is a pseudogene locus. There are 19 residues in the CDR3. CDR3 region: CASSKAFGQGVPSSYEQYF. DNA for the CDR3: TGTGCCAGCAGCAAAGCTTTCGGACAGGGGGTCCCGAGCTCCTACGAGCAGTACTTC.

The chain has TRBV19 and TRBJ2-1, with 9 bases that match TRBD2. The germline gives CDR1 LNHDA, CDR2 SQIVND (reference sequence). Trimming cost V 3 bases and J 4 bases; bases outside gene matches: 10. This CDR3 has 17 residues. The CDR3 is CASSIPTLAGLYNEQFF. The DNA of the CDR3 is TGTGCCAGTAGTATCCCCACCCTAGCGGGATTATACAATGAGCAGTTCTTC.

Only a few counts were recorded for this clone. J is TRBJ2-1 and V is TRBV11-2; D unclear. Germline V gene lookup returns CDR1 SGHAT and CDR2 FQNNGV. CDR3 length: 13 amino acids. With 3 bases removed from V and 4 bases from J, the gap between germline ends came to 7 bases. CDR3 sequence: CASSLGMYNEQFF. In DNA form, the CDR3 reads TGTGCCAGCAGCTTGGGCATGTACAATGAGCAGTTCTTC.

The chain joins TRBV6-1 to TRBJ2-7; D is unclear. CDR1 and CDR2 from the germline V gene are MNHNS and SASEGT. CDR3 size: 11 residues. V lost 5 bases to trimming and J lost 4 bases, with 6 bases between them. The CDR3 DNA sequence: TGTGCCAGCAGTCTAGAGTACGAGCAGTACTTC. Amino acids: CASSLEYEQYF.

The chain recombines TRBV4-1 with TRBJ1-5; TRBD1 aligns across 7 bases. Germline loops: CDR1 MGHRA, CDR2 YSYEKL. The CDR3 sequence is 13 residues long. Unmatched junction bases numbered 2, after V lost 4 bases and J lost 5 bases. Here the CDR3 reads CASSLTGDQPQHF. CDR3 bases: TGCGCCAGCAGCCTTACAGGGGATCAGCCCCAGCATTTT.

CDR3 loop: CASSASTGSAEAFF. Here the CDR3 DNA reads TGTGCCAGCAGCGCCTCGACAGGGTCGGCTGAAGCTTTCTTT. The chain couples TRBV9 to TRBJ1-1, with TRBD1 matching over 7 bases. V lost 3 bases to trimming and J lost 6 bases; unmatched junction nucleotides: 8. Germline V lookup: CDR1 SGDLS, CDR2 YYNGEE. CDR3 size: 14 residues.

Only one count was recorded for this clone. The rearrangement joins TRBV28 to TRBJ2-4; possibly TRBD1 for D (6 bases). CDR1 is MDHEN, CDR2 SYDVKM, per germline. The CDR3 is made up of 15 amino acids. Trimming pared 5 bases from V and 2 bases from J, leaving 13 bases between. The CDR3: CASSAARGSKNIQYF. As DNA, the CDR3 is TGTGCCAGCAGTGCCGCCAGGGGATCCAAAAACATTCAGTACTTC. Drawing the rest from reference TRBV28 and TRBJ2-4, the complete variable domain is DVKVTQSSRYLVKRTGEKVFLECVQDMDHENMFWYRQDPGLGLRLIYFSYDVKMKEKGDIPEGYSVSREKKERFSLILESASTNQTSMYLCASSAARGSKNIQYFGAGTRLSVL.

The chain has TRBV4-2 and TRBJ1-5, with a tentative D call TRBD1 (5 bases). V was cut by 4 bases and J by 3 bases, with 16 bases left in between. The CDR3 totals 16 residues. The V gene's germline CDR1 is LGHNA and CDR2 YNFKEQ. The CDR3 loop reads CASSPSGKEDNQPQHF. The CDR3 DNA reads TGTGCCAGCAGCCCCTCAGGGAAGGAAGACAATCAGCCCCAGCATTTT.

This chain joins TRBV4-3 and TRBJ2-7; D is undetermined. This CDR3 region has 16 residues. V lost 4 bases and J 3 bases, leaving 19 bases between the germline ends. The germline CDR1 and CDR2 sequences are LGHNA and YSLEER. The CDR3 DNA follows: TGCGCCAGCAGCCGAACAGCTCAAACAACGCTCTACGAGCAGTACTTC. Protein: CASSRTAQTTLYEQYF.

The rearrangement links TRBV5-4 to TRBJ2-7; TRBD2 is a possible D gene (5 bases). This CDR3 is built from 14 residues. V was trimmed by 2 bases and J by 7 bases, leaving 16 bases between them. The germline CDR1 and CDR2 sequences are SGHNT and YYREEE (reference sequence). CDR3 bases: TGTGCCAGCAGCTTCACCGGGCCATCGGGGGAGCAGTACTTC. Protein sequence: CASSFTGPSGEQYF.

V gene TRBV28 combines with J gene TRBJ1-4, with D tentatively TRBD1 (6 bases). The germline CDR1 and CDR2 sequences are MDHEN and SYDVKM. The length of the CDR3 is 15 residues. The V gene lost 4 bases and the J gene lost 0 bases, with 9 bases spanning the gap. CDR3 DNA: TGTGCCAGCAGTTCCCCAGGGGCAACTAATGAAAAACTGTTTTTT. It yields the protein CASSSPGATNEKLFF.

V usage is TRBV5-8 and J usage is TRBJ1-5; 7 positions match TRBD1. Losses at the gene ends were 5 bases for V and 5 bases for J; bases not matched to a gene: 7. CDR3 length: 14 residues. Germline loops: CDR1 SGHTS, CDR2 YDEGEE. CDR3 nucleotides: TGTGCCAGCAGGGAGGGACAGAGCTATCAGCCCCAGCATTTT. This gives the protein CASREGQSYQPQHF.

The chain employs TRBV19 and TRBJ2-7; D is unresolved. Germline CDR1 LNHDA, CDR2 SQIVND (reference sequence). This CDR3 contains 13 residues. Trimming stripped 5 bases from V and 2 bases from J, with 10 bases between. CDR3 sequence reads: CASSPRPAYEQYF. DNA for the CDR3: TGTGCCAGTAGTCCCAGGCCGGCCTACGAGCAGTACTTC.

The chain couples TRBV4-3 to TRBJ1-1, with 8 bases fitting TRBD1. CDR3 length equals 15 residues. Germline CDR1 and CDR2: LGHNA and YSLEER. V was clipped by 3 bases and J by 8 bases; unmatched bases: 11. This chain's CDR3 is CASSHRQGRNKEAFF. The CDR3 region has the DNA TGCGCCAGCAGCCACCGACAGGGGCGGAACAAAGAAGCTTTCTTT.

The genes are TRBV5-5 and TRBJ2-7; maybe TRBD2 (5 bases). CDR3 size: 17 residues. Per germline, CDR1 SGHKS and CDR2 YYEKEE (reference sequence). With 0 bases removed from V and 0 bases from J, the gap between germline ends came to 16 bases. As DNA, the CDR3 is TGTGCCAGCAGCTTGGCCGAGGGTAGCGCGAGCTCCTACGAGCAGTACTTC. Its translation is CASSLAEGSASSYEQYF.

This rearrangement joins TRBV6-5 to TRBJ2-5, with D tentatively TRBD1 (5 bases). With 6 bases removed from V and 1 base from J, the gap between germline ends came to 15 bases. Per germline, CDR1 MNHEY and CDR2 SVGAGI. This CDR3 contains 15 residues. The CDR3 sequence: CASSQGSGPQETQYF. The DNA of the CDR3 is TGTGCCAGCAGCCAGGGATCCGGGCCCCAAGAGACCCAGTACTTC.

The V gene is TRBV2, the J gene TRBJ1-5; no reliable D call. This CDR3 region has 14 residues. The V gene lost 6 bases and the J gene lost 1 base, with 10 bases spanning the gap. Germline assignment: CDR1 SNHLY and CDR2 FYNNEI. In DNA form, the CDR3 reads TGTGCCAGCAGGGAGGCTCGGAGCAATCAGCCCCAGCATTTT. Its protein product is CASREARSNQPQHF.

This clone has only one observation. This chain joins TRBV21-1 and TRBJ1-1. TRBV21-1 is reported as a pseudogene. The CDR3 is 13 residues long. The CDR3 protein is CARVRGNGTEAFF. The CDR3 coding sequence is TGTGCCAGAGTCCGGGGAAATGGCACTGAAGCTTTCTTT.

The J gene is TRBJ2-1, the V gene TRBV4-1, with 8 bases aligning to TRBD2. The CDR3 extends over 16 amino acids. V lost 0 bases to trimming and J lost 7 bases; unmatched junction nucleotides: 8. Germline V lookup: CDR1 MGHRA, CDR2 YSYEKL. The CDR3 DNA follows: TGCGCCAGCAGCCAAGAGGGTTCTAGCGGGTTGAATGAGCAGTTCTTC. Protein sequence: CASSQEGSSGLNEQFF.

This sequence joins TRBV7-2 and TRBJ1-3, with 10 bases fitting TRBD1. The germline V gene encodes CDR1 SGHTA and CDR2 FQGNSA. Losses at the gene ends were 5 bases for V and 6 bases for J; bases not matched to a gene: 4. The CDR3 loop spans 14 amino acids. CDR3 in amino acids: CASSRGQGINTIYF. CDR3 nucleotide sequence: TGTGCCAGCAGCAGGGGACAGGGGATAAACACCATATATTTT.

This chain connects TRBV18 to TRBJ2-7; 9 positions match TRBD1. The ends lost 6 bases at V and 7 bases at J; junction bases unmatched: 10. This CDR3 has 14 amino acids. CDR1 KGHSH and CDR2 LQKENI come from the germline V gene. The CDR3 DNA follows: TGTGCCAGCTCGAACGGACAGGGGTTCGGGGAGCAGTACTTC. This encodes CASSNGQGFGEQYF. Together with reference TRBV18 and TRBJ2-7, the CDR3 gives the full variable domain: NAGVMQNPRHLVRRRGQEARLRCSPMKGHSHVYWYRQLPEEGLKFMVYLQKENIIDESGMPKERFSAEFPKEGPSILRIQQVVRGDSAAYFCASSNGQGFGEQYFGPGTRLTVT.

The V and J genes are TRBV19 and TRBJ2-1, with TRBD1 matching over 11 bases. This CDR3 has 15 amino acids. Per the germline V gene, CDR1 is LNHDA and CDR2 is SQIVND (reference sequence). Germline trimming cut 7 bases from V and 4 bases from J; bases unmatched to any gene: 6. Written as DNA, the CDR3 is TGTGCCAGTAAAAGGGACAGGGGGTCTTACAATGAGCAGTTCTTC. This sequence encodes CASKRDRGSYNEQFF.

The chain couples TRBV28 to TRBJ2-2; the match to TRBD1 covers 9 bases. Trimming at V came to 5 bases and at J to 1 base, leaving 5 bases not matched to a gene. The CDR3 extends over 16 amino acids. Looked up from germline, CDR1 is MDHEN and CDR2 is SYDVKM. The CDR3 coding sequence is TGTGCCAGCAGTAACCACAGGGGGCAGAACACCGGGGAGCTGTTTTTT. It translates to CASSNHRGQNTGELFF.

The J gene is TRBJ2-1, the V gene TRBV6-6, with 14 positions matching TRBD2. This CDR3 contains 15 residues. Trimming removed 6 bases from V and 7 bases from J; junction bases left unmatched: 5. The V gene's germline CDR1 is MNHNY and CDR2 SVGAGI (reference sequence). This chain's CDR3 is CASSGTSGGLNEQFF. The CDR3 nucleotides read TGTGCCAGCAGCGGGACTAGCGGGGGCCTGAATGAGCAGTTCTTC.

The CDR3 region is CASSPGGQGTDTQYF. In nucleotides, the CDR3 is TGTGCCAGCAGCCCCGGGGGGCAGGGTACAGATACGCAGTATTTT. The rearrangement joins TRBV7-9 to TRBJ2-3; possibly TRBD2 for D (7 bases). Trimming took off 5 bases at V and 3 bases at J, with 15 bases between the two ends. Germline V gene lookup returns CDR1 SEHNR and CDR2 FQNEAQ (reference sequence). The CDR3 totals 15 residues. The full variable domain, its missing parts supplied by reference TRBV7-9 and TRBJ2-3, is DTGVSQNPRHKITKRGQNVTFRCDPISEHNRLYWYRQTLGQGPEFLTYFQNEAQLEKSRLLSDRFSAERPKGSFSTLEIQRTEQGDSAMYLCASSPGGQGTDTQYFGPGTRLTVL.

This sequence joins TRBV5-8 and TRBJ2-3; D is perhaps TRBD1 (5 bases). The CDR3 length is 14 residues. Between the trimmed V and J ends, which lost 0 bases and 3 bases, there was a span of 8 bases. Germline lookup yields CDR1 SGHTS and CDR2 YDEGEE. The DNA for the CDR3 is TGTGCCAGCAGCTTGGCAGGGAAAACAGATACGCAGTATTTT. Translation: CASSLAGKTDTQYF.

The V gene is TRBV9, the J gene TRBJ2-1; the D gene is possibly TRBD2 (5 bases). The V end was cut by 0 bases, the J end by 0 bases, with 10 bases between. Germline-derived CDR1 and CDR2 are SGDLS and YYNGEE. The CDR3 runs to 16 residues. CDR3 bases: TGTGCCAGCAGCGTAGCTATTCGGGACTCCTACAATGAGCAGTTCTTC. Protein sequence: CASSVAIRDSYNEQFF.